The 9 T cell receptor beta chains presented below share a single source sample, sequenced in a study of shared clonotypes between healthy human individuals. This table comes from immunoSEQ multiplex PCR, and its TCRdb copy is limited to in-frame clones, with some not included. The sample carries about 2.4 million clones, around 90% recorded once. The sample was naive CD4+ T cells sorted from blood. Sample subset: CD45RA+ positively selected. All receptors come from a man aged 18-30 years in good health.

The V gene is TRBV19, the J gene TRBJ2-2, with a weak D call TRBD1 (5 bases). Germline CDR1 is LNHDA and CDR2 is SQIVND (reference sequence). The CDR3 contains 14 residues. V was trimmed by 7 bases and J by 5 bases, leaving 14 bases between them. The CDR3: CASMGRARTGELFF. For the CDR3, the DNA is TGTGCCAGTATGGGCAGGGCGAGGACCGGGGAGCTGTTTTTT.

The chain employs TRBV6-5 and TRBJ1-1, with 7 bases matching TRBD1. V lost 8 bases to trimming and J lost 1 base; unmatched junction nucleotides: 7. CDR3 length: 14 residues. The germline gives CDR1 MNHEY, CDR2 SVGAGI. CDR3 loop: CASLTGTANTEAFF. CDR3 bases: TGTGCCAGCCTCACCGGGACAGCGAACACTGAAGCTTTCTTT.

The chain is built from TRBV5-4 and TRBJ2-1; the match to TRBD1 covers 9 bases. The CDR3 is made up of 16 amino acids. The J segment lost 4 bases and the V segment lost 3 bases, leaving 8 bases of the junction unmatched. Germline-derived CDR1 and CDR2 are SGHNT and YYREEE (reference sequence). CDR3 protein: CASSSGGTGKYNEQFF. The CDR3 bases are TGTGCCAGCAGCTCCGGAGGGACAGGGAAGTACAATGAGCAGTTCTTC. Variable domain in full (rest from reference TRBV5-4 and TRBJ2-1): ETGVTQSPTHLIKTRGQQVTLRCSSQSGHNTVSWYQQALGQGPQFIFQYYREEENGRGNFPPRFSGLQFPNYSSELNVNALELDDSALYLCASSSGGTGKYNEQFFGPGTRLTVL.

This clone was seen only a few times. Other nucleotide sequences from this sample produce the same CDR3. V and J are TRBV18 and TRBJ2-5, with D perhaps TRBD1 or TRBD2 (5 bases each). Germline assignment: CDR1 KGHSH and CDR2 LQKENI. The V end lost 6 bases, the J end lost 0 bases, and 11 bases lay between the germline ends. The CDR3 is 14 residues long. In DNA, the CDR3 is TGTGCCAGCTCCCCGGGACGGAACCAAGAGACCCAGTACTTC. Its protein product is CASSPGRNQETQYF.

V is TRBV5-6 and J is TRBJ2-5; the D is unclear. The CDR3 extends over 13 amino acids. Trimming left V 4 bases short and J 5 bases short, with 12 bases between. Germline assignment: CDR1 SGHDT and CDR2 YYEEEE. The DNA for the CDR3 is TGTGCCAGCAGCCGGACCCCCGGGGAGACCCAGTACTTC. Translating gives CASSRTPGETQYF.

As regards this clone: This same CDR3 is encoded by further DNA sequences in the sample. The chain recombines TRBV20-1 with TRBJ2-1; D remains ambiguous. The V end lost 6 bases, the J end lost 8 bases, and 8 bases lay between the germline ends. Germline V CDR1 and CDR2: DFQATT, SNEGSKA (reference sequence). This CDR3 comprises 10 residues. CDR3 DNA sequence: TGCAGTGCAAGGGCTGATGAGCAGTTCTTC. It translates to CSARADEQFF.

CDR3 residues: CASSPGAGSSYEQYF. CDR3 in DNA: TGTGCCAGCAGCCCCGGAGCGGGAAGCTCCTACGAGCAGTACTTC. J is TRBJ2-7 and V is TRBV9; 7 positions match TRBD2. CDR1 is SGDLS, CDR2 YYNGEE, per germline. The V segment lost 4 bases and the J segment 0 bases; nucleotides outside the gene matches: 7. The length of the CDR3 is 15 residues.

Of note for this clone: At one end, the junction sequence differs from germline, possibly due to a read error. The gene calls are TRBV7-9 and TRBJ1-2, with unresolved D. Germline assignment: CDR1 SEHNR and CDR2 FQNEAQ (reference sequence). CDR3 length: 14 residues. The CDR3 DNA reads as TGTGCCAGCAACTTAGTGTCGGGCAACTATGGCTACACCTTC. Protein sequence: CASNLVSGNYGYTF.

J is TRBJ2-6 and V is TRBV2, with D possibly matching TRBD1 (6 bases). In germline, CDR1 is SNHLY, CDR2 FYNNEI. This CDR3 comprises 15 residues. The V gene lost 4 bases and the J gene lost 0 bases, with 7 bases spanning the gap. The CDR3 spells CASSGTVSGANVLTF. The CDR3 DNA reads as TGTGCCAGCAGTGGGACAGTCTCTGGGGCCAACGTCCTGACTTTC.